The source of this TCR beta chain is a study of T cell responses to AZD1222 COVID-19 vaccine. A word on this clone: As yet, its antigen is unknown.

Per germline, CDR1 KGHSH and CDR2 LQKENI. V dropped 3 bases and J dropped 6 bases, with 12 bases sitting between them. The CDR3 extends over 15 amino acids. Study results and limitations: Two doses of AZD1222 preceded a rise in Spike-specific TCR breadth and depth. Donors were largely white British and mainly female; clonal diversity was possibly underestimated. Baseline serostatus was positive in only a handful of AZD1222 recipients. In all cases, repertoires were sampled only after the peak T cell response.

Sequenced by immunoSEQ multiplex PCR; TCRdb stores in-frame clones only, minus some. The table shows 95,000 to 150,000 clones, with more than 75% occurring only once. This chain connects TRBV18 to TRBJ1-6; unclear D gene. This TCR came from an adult in good health. Sequenced material: peripheral blood, taken on day 0 of AZD1222 vaccination. The CDR3, as DNA: TGTGCCAGCTCACCCTACGAAACCCCTAATTCACCCCTCCACTTT. Translation gives CASSPYETPNSPLHF.